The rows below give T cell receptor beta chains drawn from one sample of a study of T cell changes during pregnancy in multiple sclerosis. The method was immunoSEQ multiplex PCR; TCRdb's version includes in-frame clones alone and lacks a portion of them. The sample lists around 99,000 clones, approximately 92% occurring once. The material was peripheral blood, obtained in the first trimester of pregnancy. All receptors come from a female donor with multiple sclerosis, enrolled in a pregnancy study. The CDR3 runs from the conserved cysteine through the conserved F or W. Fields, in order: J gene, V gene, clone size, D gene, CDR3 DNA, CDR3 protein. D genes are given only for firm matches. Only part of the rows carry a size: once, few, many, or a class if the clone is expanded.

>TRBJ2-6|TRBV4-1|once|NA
TGCGCCAGCAGCCAAGACGTGGGCTTCTCTGGGGCCAACGTCCTGACTTTC
CASSQDVGFSGANVLTF
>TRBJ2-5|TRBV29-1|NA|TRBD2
TGCAGCGTAGGGACTAGCGGGAGCCCAGAGACCCAGTACTTC
CSVGTSGSPETQYF
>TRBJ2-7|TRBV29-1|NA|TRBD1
TGCAGCGTTTACGACAGGGTCCTCTCCTACGAGCAGTACTTC
CSVYDRVLSYEQYF
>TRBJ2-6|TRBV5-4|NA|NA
TGTGCCAGCAGCCCCCTTGGGGGAGGCCTCTCTGGGGCCAACGTCCTGACTTTC
CASSPLGGGLSGANVLTF
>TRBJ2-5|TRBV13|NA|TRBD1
TGTGCCAGCAGCCCAGGACAGGGGACGGAGACCCAGTACTTC
CASSPGQGTETQYF
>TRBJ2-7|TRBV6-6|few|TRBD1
TGTGCCAGCGGTCCTATCGGCACAGGGGAGAACGAGCAGTACTTC
CASGPIGTGENEQYF
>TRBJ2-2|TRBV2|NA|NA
TGTGCCAGCAGCCTTGGAGGGACCGGGGAGCTGTTTTTT
CASSLGGTGELFF
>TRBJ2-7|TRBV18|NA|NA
TGTGCCAGCTCACCGGGGCAGTACGAGCAGTACTTC
CASSPGQYEQYF
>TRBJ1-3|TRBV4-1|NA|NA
TGCGCCAGCAGCCAATCAACAGGGAAATCAATAAGCTCTGGAAACACCATATATTTT
CASSQSTGKSISSGNTIYF
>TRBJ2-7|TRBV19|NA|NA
TGTGCCAGTAGTAACGAGGGGGACATGACCTACGAGCAGTACTTC
CASSNEGDMTYEQYF
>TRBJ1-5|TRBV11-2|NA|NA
TGTGCCAGCAGCTTAGGCGGGAGTTATAGCAATCAGCCCCAGCATTTT
CASSLGGSYSNQPQHF
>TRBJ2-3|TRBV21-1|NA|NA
TGTGCCAGCAGCAAAGATGCGGCTAGCACAGATACGCAGTATTTT
CASSKDAASTDTQYF
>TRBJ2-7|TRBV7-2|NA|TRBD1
TGTGCCAGCAGCGACCGGACAGGCCTTCTCGGGCAGTACTTC
CASSDRTGLLGQYF
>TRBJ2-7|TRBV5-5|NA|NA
TGTGCCAGCAGCTTGTTCGGGAGTTCCTACGAGCAGTACTTC
CASSLFGSSYEQYF
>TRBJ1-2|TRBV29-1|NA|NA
TGCAGCGCGAAGGCGGAGGACAGATATGGCTACACCTTC
CSAKAEDRYGYTF
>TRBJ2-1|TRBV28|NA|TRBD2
TGTGCCAGCAAGGAGACTAGCGGGCACCCGCGGAAGAATGAGCAGTTCTTC
CASKETSGHPRKNEQFF
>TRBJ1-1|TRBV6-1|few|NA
TGTGCCAGCAGTGACGATTGGGGAGTCAACACTGAAGCTTTCTTT
CASSDDWGVNTEAFF
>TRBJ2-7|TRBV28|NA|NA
TGTGCCAGCAGTTTATATGGCCTAGCGAGCTCCTACGAGCAGTACTTC
CASSLYGLASSYEQYF
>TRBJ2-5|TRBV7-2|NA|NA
TGTGCCAGCAGCTTAACTAGGGGGGGGCTCCGGGAGACCCAGTACTTC
CASSLTRGGLRETQYF
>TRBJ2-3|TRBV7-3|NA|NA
TGTGCCAGCAGCTTTATAGTTGGAGATACGCAGTATTTT
CASSFIVGDTQYF
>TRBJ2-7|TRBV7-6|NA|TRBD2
TGTGCCAGCAGCTTAGTACCTAACGGGAGGGGCGAGCAGTACTTC
CASSLVPNGRGEQYF